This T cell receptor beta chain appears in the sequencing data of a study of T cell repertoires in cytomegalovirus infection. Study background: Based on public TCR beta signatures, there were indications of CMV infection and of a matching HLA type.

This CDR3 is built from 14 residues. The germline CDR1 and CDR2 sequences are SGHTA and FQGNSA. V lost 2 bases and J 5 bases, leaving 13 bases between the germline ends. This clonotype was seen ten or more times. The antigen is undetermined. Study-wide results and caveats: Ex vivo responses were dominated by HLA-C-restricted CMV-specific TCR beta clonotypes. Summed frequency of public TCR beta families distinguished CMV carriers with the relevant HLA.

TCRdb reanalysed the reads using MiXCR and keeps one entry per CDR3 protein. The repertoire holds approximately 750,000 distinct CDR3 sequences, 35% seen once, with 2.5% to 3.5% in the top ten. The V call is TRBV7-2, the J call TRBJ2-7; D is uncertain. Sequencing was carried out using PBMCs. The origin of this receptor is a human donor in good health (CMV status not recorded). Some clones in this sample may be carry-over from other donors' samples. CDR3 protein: CASSLRYPSHEQYF. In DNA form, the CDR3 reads TGTGCCAGCAGCTTAAGATATCCCTCTCACGAGCAGTACTTC.